The clone carrying this T cell receptor beta chain occurred once. Its antigen remains unidentified. Time point defined: new active TB diagnosis, blood taken before or within 7 days of starting treatment. Repertoires were generated with immunoSEQ multiplex PCR, while TCRdb's copy carries only in-frame clones and drops some. Among approximately 31,000 clones listed, 86% were seen once. The sample comes from a study of T cells in tuberculosis. Study at large: A South African cohort included IGRA-negative adolescents, latently infected IGRA-positive adolescents and adults with active tuberculosis. Within 7 days of starting treatment, or before, PBMC were stored. Findings of the study overall: Selection depended on which cryopreserved specimens were available.

The input for sequencing was PBMCs, taken at tuberculosis diagnosis. The TCR comes from an adult with tuberculosis.

CDR3 nucleotides: TGTGCCAGCAGCAAGACAGGACAGAGCTCTGGAAACACCATATATTTT. Amino acid sequence: CASSKTGQSSGNTIYF. The V and J genes are TRBV21-1 and TRBJ1-3; no DNA check was done on the table's D call, TRBD1. TRBV21-1 is shown as a pseudogene. The CDR3 consists of 16 residues.